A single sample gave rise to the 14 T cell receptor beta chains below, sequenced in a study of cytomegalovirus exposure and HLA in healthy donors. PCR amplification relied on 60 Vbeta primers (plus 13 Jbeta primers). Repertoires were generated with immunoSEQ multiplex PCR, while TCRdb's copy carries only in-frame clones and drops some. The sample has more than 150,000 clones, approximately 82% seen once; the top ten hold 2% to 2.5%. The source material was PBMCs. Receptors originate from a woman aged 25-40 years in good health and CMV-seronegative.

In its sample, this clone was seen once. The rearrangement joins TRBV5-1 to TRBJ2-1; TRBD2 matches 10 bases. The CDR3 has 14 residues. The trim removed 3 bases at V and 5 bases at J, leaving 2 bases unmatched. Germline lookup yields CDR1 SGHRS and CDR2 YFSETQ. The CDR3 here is CASSSSGSDNEQFF. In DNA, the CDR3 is TGCGCCAGCAGCTCTAGCGGGAGTGACAATGAGCAGTTCTTC.

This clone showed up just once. The CDR3, as DNA: TGCAGCGACCTCACCCTCGGGACCCAGTACTTC. Its translation: CSDLTLGTQYF. The genes are TRBV29-1 and TRBJ2-5; D remains ambiguous. The CDR3 length is 11 residues. Per germline, CDR1 SQVTM and CDR2 ANQGSEA. Trimming left V 7 bases short and J 7 bases short, with 13 bases between.

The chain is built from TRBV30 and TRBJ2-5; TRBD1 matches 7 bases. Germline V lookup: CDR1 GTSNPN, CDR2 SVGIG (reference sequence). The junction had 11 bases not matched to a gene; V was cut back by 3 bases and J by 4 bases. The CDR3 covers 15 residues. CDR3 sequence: CAWSRHPDRAETQYF. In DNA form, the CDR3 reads TGTGCCTGGAGCCGCCACCCCGACAGGGCAGAGACCCAGTACTTC.

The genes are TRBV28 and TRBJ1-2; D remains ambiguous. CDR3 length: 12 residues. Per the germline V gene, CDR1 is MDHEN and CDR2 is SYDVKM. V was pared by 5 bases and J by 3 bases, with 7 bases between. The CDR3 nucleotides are TGTGCCAGCAGTCCGGCGGACTATGGCTACACCTTC. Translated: CASSPADYGYTF.

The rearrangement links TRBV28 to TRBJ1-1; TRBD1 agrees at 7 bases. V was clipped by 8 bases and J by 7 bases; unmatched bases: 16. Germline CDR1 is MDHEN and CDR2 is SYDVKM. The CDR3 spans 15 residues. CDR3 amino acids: CASPDRVGKEDEAFF. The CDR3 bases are TGTGCCAGCCCTGACAGGGTAGGGAAGGAAGATGAAGCTTTCTTT.

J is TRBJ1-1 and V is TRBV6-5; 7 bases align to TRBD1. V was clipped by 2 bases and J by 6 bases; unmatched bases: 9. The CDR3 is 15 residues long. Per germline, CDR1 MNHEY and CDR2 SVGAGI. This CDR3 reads CASSYREQGRSEAFF. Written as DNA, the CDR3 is TGTGCCAGCAGTTACCGGGAACAGGGGCGTTCTGAAGCTTTCTTT.

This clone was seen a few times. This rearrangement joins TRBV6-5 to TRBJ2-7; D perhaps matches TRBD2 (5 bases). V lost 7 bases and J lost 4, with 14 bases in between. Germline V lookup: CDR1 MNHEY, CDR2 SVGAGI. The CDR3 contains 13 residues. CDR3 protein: CASKQQEAYEQYF. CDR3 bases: TGTGCCAGCAAGCAGCAGGAGGCATACGAGCAGTACTTC.

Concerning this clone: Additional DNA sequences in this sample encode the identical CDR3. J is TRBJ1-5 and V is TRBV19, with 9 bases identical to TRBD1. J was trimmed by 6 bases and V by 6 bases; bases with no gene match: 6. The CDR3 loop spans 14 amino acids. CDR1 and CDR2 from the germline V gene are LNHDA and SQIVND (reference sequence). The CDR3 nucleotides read TGTGCCAGTAGCATACAGGGGGCAGGTCAGCCCCAGCATTTT. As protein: CASSIQGAGQPQHF.

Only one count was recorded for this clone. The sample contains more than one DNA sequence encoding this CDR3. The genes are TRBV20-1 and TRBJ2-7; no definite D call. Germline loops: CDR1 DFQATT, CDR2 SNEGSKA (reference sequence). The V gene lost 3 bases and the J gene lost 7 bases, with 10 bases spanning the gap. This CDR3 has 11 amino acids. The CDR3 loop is CSASLGPEQYF. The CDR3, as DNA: TGCAGTGCTAGTCTTGGGCCGGAGCAGTACTTC.

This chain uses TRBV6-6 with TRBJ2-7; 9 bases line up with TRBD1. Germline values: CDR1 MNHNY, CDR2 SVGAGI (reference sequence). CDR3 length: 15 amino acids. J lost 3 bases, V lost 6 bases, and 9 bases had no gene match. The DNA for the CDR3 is TGTGCCAGCAGCCCCTCCGGGACAGGGTACTACGAGCAGTACTTC. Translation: CASSPSGTGYYEQYF.

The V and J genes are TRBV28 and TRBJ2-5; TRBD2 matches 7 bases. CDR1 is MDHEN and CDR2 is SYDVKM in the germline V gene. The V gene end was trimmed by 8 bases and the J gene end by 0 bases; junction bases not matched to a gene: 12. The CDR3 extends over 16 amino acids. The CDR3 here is CASPPRSGGNQETQYF. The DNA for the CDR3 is TGTGCCAGCCCCCCCCGATCGGGAGGCAACCAAGAGACCCAGTACTTC.

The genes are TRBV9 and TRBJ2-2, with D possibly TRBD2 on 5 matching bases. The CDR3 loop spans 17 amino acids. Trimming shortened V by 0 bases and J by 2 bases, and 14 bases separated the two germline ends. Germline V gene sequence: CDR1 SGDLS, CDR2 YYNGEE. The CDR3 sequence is CASSVGRSGSNTGELFF. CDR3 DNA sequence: TGTGCCAGCAGCGTAGGAAGGAGCGGATCTAACACCGGGGAGCTGTTTTTT.

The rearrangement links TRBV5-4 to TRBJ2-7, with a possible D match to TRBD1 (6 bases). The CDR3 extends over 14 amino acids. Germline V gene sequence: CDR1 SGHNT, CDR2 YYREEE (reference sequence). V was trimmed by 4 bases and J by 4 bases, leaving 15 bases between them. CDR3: CASSTKGGPYEQYF. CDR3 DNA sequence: TGTGCCAGCAGCACGAAAGGGGGTCCGTACGAGCAGTACTTC.

The CDR3: CASRRGDTNTGELFF. CDR3 nucleotide sequence: TGTGCCAGCAGGAGAGGGGACACGAACACCGGGGAGCTGTTTTTT. The chain combines TRBV28 with TRBJ2-2, with a possible D match to TRBD1 (6 bases). Germline CDR1 and CDR2: MDHEN and SYDVKM. The CDR3 runs 15 residues. V lost 6 bases, J lost 0 bases, and 11 bases lay in between.